This T cell receptor beta chain was retrieved from a study of T cells in Graves' hyperthyroidism and ophthalmopathy. Researchers barred patients who had uncontrolled infection, other autoimmune disease, pregnancy or lactation. Every diagnosis used clinical symptoms, serum thyroxine and TRAb, thyroid ultrasound and orbital computed tomography. Fresh peripheral blood, around 9.3 ml, was the source of the PBMCs. A remark on this clonotype: Its target is not known.

The CDR3 sequence is 15 residues long. J gave up 4 bases and V 6 bases, and 9 bases lay outside the gene matches. The V gene's germline CDR1 is SGHVS and CDR2 FNYEAQ. General observations from the study: Patients with ophthalmopathy were separated from those with stable hyperthyroidism by a 13 V-J model.

TCR beta CDR3 sequences were amplified from RNA transcripts. An initial round of RT-PCR targeting the TCR CDR3 relied on the HTBI primer set. Using its own MiXCR run on the multiplex PCR reads, TCRdb lists one record per CDR3 protein. This sample has about 480,000 distinct CDR3 sequences, with over 13% found just once. The sequence was collected from a woman aged 18-30 years with Graves' hyperthyroidism. This rearrangement joins TRBV7-6 to TRBJ2-1; TRBD1 matches at 7 bases. The sequenced sample was blood. The CDR3 is CASSFSGTVYNEQFF. DNA of the CDR3: TGTGCCAGCAGTTTTTCCGGGACAGTTTACAATGAGCAGTTCTTC.